This T cell receptor beta chain was recovered during a study of cytomegalovirus exposure and HLA in healthy donors. Findings of the study overall: Data from an earlier analysis indicated that most TCR beta V segments were productive either about 87% or about 30% of the time. Specificity of three CMV-associated chains for CMV antigens was verified in vitro.

Vbeta (60) and Jbeta (13) primers were used in the PCR. The method was immunoSEQ multiplex PCR; TCRdb's version includes in-frame clones alone and lacks a portion of them. The sample records under 150,000 clones, about 79% being singletons. To note about this clone: Its matching antigen is unknown.

This CDR3 contains 14 residues. Trimming removed 1 base from V and 4 bases from J, with 11 bases in between. Germline V gene sequence: CDR1 LNHNV, CDR2 YYDKDF (reference sequence). The TCR was taken from a woman in her 30s in good health and CMV-seronegative. V usage is TRBV15 and J usage is TRBJ2-7, with D possibly matching TRBD1 (5 bases). Sequencing input: PBMCs. The CDR3 protein is CATSRGTTEYEQYF. The CDR3 coding sequence is TGTGCCACCAGCAGAGGGACAACCGAATACGAGCAGTACTTC.